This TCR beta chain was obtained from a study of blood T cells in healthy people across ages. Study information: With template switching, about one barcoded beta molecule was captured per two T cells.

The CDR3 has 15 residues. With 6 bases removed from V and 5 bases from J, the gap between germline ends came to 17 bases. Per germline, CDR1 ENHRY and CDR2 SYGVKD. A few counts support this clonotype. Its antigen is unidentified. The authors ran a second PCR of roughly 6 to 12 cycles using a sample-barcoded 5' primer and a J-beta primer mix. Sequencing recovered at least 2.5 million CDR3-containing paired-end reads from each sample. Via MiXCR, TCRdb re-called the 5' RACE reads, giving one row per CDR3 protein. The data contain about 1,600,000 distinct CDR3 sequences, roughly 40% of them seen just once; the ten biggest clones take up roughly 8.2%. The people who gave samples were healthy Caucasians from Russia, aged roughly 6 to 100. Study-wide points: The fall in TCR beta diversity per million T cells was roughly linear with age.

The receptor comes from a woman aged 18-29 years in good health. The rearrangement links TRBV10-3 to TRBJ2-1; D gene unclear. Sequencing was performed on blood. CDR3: CAISSPGLDHNEQFF. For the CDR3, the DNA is TGTGCCATCAGCTCCCCGGGCCTAGATCACAATGAGCAGTTCTTC.